This section outlines one T cell receptor (beta chain) sequence together with its context. This sample stems from a study of T cell changes during pregnancy in multiple sclerosis. This table comes from immunoSEQ multiplex PCR, and its TCRdb copy is limited to in-frame clones, with some not included. The table records approximately 70,000 clones, roughly 92% of them present only once. With 3 bases clipped from V and 6 bases from J, the junction kept 10 bases outside the gene matches. Germline V gene data show CDR1 as SGDLS and CDR2 as YYNGEE. This CDR3 has 15 amino acids. The sample consisted of peripheral blood, taken in the second trimester of pregnancy. The sequence was obtained from a female donor with multiple sclerosis, enrolled in a pregnancy study. This chain connects TRBV9 to TRBJ2-3, with 7 bases that match TRBD1. The CDR3, as DNA: TGTGCCAGCAGCGGACCGGGACAGCTGTCGGATACGCAGTATTTT. Amino acids: CASSGPGQLSDTQYF.